Included here is one T cell receptor (beta chain) sequence, with context. Its antigen remains undetermined. Qualities for individual bases were not recorded, and no much larger clone is one base off. The sample originates from a study of vaccination effects on CD4 cells after COVID-19 (dated 2022 in TCRdb). About the investigation overall: The ViraFEST assay stimulated PBMC with viral peptide pools and then used TCR sequencing to identify antigen-specific CD4+ T cell clonotypes by expansion. A total of 10 COVID-19 convalescent patients and a few SARS-CoV-2-naive healthy vaccine recipients were included in the full study. Cultures from other donors in the study were sequenced using the Oncomine TCR Beta short-read assay on an Illumina iSeq 100. Each well held 1.5 million to 2 million PBMC cultured in IMDM containing roughly 5% human AB serum, roughly 10 IU/ml IL-2 and gentamicin, along with around 11 ug/ml peptides. Participants received two doses of either the BNT162b2 or the mRNA-1273 mRNA SARS-CoV-2 vaccine. SARS-CoV-2 spike-specific CD4+ TCR repertoires from before and after mRNA vaccination were compared in COVID-19 convalescent patients and in infection-naive vaccine recipients. Results the study describes overall, beyond this receptor: Limitations of the study were the small number of convalescent patients and the absence of early post-infection timepoints. In healthy vaccine recipients, vaccine-induced clones were almost all SARS-CoV-2 mono-reactive, with only 1 of 255 cross-reactive with common cold coronaviruses. Clones induced by infection and clones induced by vaccination both contracted markedly at late timepoints after vaccination, which fits with T cell responses waning over time.

The V end gives up 7 bases and the J end 5 bases, leaving 7 bases in the junction not matched to a gene. The CDR3 sequence holds 15 residues, the cysteine and phenylalanine included. Kept here is only the CDR3 DNA, which spans 45 bases and is read in frame from base 1. CDR1 and CDR2 are drawn from the germline V gene: MDHEN, SYDVKM. After around 11 days of culture, CD4+ T cells were isolated with the EasySep CD4+ T cell isolation kit. None of the healthy vaccine recipients had a prior SARS-CoV-2 infection, which was confirmed by nucleocapsid antibody tests that came back negative both before and after vaccination. Half of the culture medium was replaced with fresh IL-2-containing medium on days 3 and 7. Unless noted otherwise, every peptide stimulation condition was grown in triplicate wells. PBMC were separated from whole blood using Ficoll-Paque Plus gradient centrifugation and were then either cryopreserved at -140C or used fresh. The QIAamp micro DNA kit was used to extract genomic DNA from the cultured CD4+ T cells.

The library came from the immunoSEQ multiplex PCR assay. DNA from the CD4+ T cells that had been cultured and isolated underwent TCR beta CDR3 sequencing. Per the original workflow: The analysis removed non-productive TCR sequences, trimmed reads to the CDR3 region, and retained only CDR3s that were 7 or more amino acids long. The MANAFEST web app was used to pick out antigen-specific clonotypes by comparing their expansion in peptide wells with that in reference cultures. To count as positive, a clone had to show expansion at FDR<0.05 compared with the reference and with all other wells, an odds ratio above 5, and a frequency above 0.1% in two replicate wells. A clonotype was defined as cross-reactive if the clonotype was significantly expanded both in SARS-CoV-2 spike wells and in at least one common cold coronavirus spike condition. CDR3 similarity was assessed by Levenshtein distance using the stringdist R package, and unrooted trees were constructed with ape in R 3.6.1. TCRdb carries this immuneACCESS record with in-frame sequences only. Its versions omit some clonotypes, under half of them owing to an unresolved V gene in the studies checked, with the rest unexplained. V and J calls and clone size follow that table, whereas D and trimming were derived from the DNA. Present in this sample are some 27,000 clones, about 62% of which were seen just once. Approximately 9.8% of the sample goes to the ten largest clones.

The TCR comes from a human donor who received a COVID-19 vaccine. The starting material was CD4+ T cells from PBMCs cultured without peptide, obtained before COVID-19 vaccination. The sequence joins TRBV28 to TRBJ2-1, with TRBD1 identical over 11 junction bases. The nucleotides are TGTGCCAGCAAACACGGACAGGGGGCCCACAATGAGCAGTTCTTC. This is translated as CASKHGQGAHNEQFF.